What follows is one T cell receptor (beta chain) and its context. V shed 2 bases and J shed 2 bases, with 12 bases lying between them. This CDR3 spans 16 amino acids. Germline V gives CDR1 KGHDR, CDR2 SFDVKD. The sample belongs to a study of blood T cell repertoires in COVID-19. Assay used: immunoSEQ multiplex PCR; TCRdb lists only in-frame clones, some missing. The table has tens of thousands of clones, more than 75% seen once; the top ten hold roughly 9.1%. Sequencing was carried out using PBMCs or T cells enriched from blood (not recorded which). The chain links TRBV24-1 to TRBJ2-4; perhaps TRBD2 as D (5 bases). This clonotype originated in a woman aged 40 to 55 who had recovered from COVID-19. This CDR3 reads CATSDSRAATKNIQYF. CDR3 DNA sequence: TGTGCCACCAGTGATTCCCGAGCGGCGACCAAAAACATTCAGTACTTC.